Listed below are T cell receptor beta chains from one sample, sequenced in a study of T cell repertoires in cytomegalovirus infection. TCRdb re-called the reads through MiXCR, storing one row per CDR3 protein. The sample records approximately 110,000 distinct CDR3 sequences, 25% to 35% being singletons. No antigens are known for them. The material was CD8+ T cells from cultured PBMCs, obtained from culture after CMV antigen stimulation. These receptor sequences come from a human donor in good health (CMV status not recorded). Some clones in this sample may be carry-over from other donors' samples. CDR3s include the opening cysteine and the closing phenylalanine or tryptophan. Fields, in order: D gene, clone size, J gene, V gene, CDR3 DNA, CDR3 protein. The D gene is left open where the match is weak. Size values are once, few and many counts, or a class for expanded clones, and some rows have none.

>TRBD1|NA|TRBJ2-5|TRBV12-3/TRBV12-4
TGTGCCAGCAGTTATAGACAGGGGGCTGATCCGAAGACCCAGTACTTC
CASSYRQGADPKTQYF
>NA|many|TRBJ2-3|TRBV27
TGTGCCAGCGGGTTGAGTGTAGATACGCAGTATTTT
CASGLSVDTQYF
>NA|NA|TRBJ1-1|TRBV27
TGTGCCAGCAGCTTATCCGTAGGGCCCACTGAAGCTTTCTTT
CASSLSVGPTEAFF
>NA|once|TRBJ2-1|TRBV27
TGTGCCAGCAGTTTATCGGTGCAGAATGAGCAGTCCTTC
CASSLSVQNEQSF
>NA|many|TRBJ1-5|TRBV7-8
TGTGCCAGCAGCTTAACGCAGGGTCGGCCCCAGCATTTT
CASSLTQGRPQHF
>TRBD2|few|TRBJ2-7|TRBV27
TGTGCCAGCAGGTGGCAAGCGGGGGGGCCTCGCGAGCAGTACTTC
CASRWQAGGPREQYF
>NA|NA|TRBJ1-1|TRBV7-9
TGTGCCAGCAGCCCCTCCGTCCCTGAAGCTTTCTTT
CASSPSVPEAFF
>NA|many|TRBJ2-1|TRBV12-3/TRBV12-4
TGTGCCAGCAGTTTAGCGCCTGGGAATGAGCAGTTCTTC
CASSLAPGNEQFF
>NA|NA|TRBJ2-1|TRBV5-1
TGCGCCAGCAGCCCCGGGACGGCGCGCGATGAGCAGTTCTTC
CASSPGTARDEQFF
>NA|many|TRBJ2-5|TRBV7-6
TGTGCCAGCAGCTTAGCGCCGGCCAGTCAAGAGACCCAGTACTTC
CASSLAPASQETQYF
>TRBD1|many|TRBJ2-1|TRBV7-2
TGTGCCAGCAGCTCGCTACAAAGCCGGGACAGGGGTGTCTATGAGCAGTTCTTC
CASSSLQSRDRGVYEQFF
>NA|NA|TRBJ2-3|TRBV10-3
TGTGCCATCAGTGAGATGGGGGGGCGCGAAGATACGCAGTATTTT
CAISEMGGREDTQYF
>TRBD1|NA|TRBJ1-1|TRBV19
TGTGCCAGTAGTGCTCCGGGACAGATATTCTGGGCTGAAGCTTTCTTT
CASSAPGQIFWAEAFF
>NA|NA|TRBJ1-1|TRBV9
TGTGCCAGCAGCTTCACTATTGGGGGGTTGACTGAAGCTTTCTTT
CASSFTIGGLTEAFF
>NA|NA|TRBJ1-5|TRBV23-1
TGCGCCAGCAGTCAACGGAACTTCCACGCTAGCGCGGGCGGACAGCCCCAGCATTTT
CASSQRNFHASAGGQPQHF
>TRBD1|once|TRBJ1-5|TRBV6-1
TGTGCCAGCATGTTAACAGGGGGGGGCAATCAGCCCCAGCATTTT
CASMLTGGGNQPQHF
>TRBD1|few|TRBJ1-1|TRBV19
TGTGCCAGTAGTATCGGGACAGAGATTATGAACACTGAAGCTTTCTTT
CASSIGTEIMNTEAFF
>NA|NA|TRBJ1-1|TRBV6-2/TRBV6-3
TGTGCCAGCAGTTACCAGCAGGGCCCTTTAAGCGCTGAAGCTTTCTTT
CASSYQQGPLSAEAFF
>NA|NA|TRBJ2-1|TRBV4-1
TGCGCCAGCAGTCTCCGCGGGCTTAGCTCCTACAATGAGCAGTTCTTC
CASSLRGLSSYNEQFF
>TRBD2|few|TRBJ2-1|TRBV19
TGTGCCAGTAGTATGTATTTAGCGGGGGGAACCTACAATGAGCAGTTCTTC
CASSMYLAGGTYNEQFF
>TRBD1|NA|TRBJ1-1|TRBV6-1
TGTGCCAGCAGACAACAGGGGTTCACTGAAGCTTTCTTT
CASRQQGFTEAFF
>NA|few|TRBJ1-4|TRBV4-1
TGCGCCAGCAGCCAAGATGTCATTGGCGGGAATGAAAAACTGTTTTTT
CASSQDVIGGNEKLFF
>NA|many|TRBJ2-7|TRBV27
TGTGCCAGCAGTTTATCCCAGGGCCACTTCACCTACGAGCAGTACTTC
CASSLSQGHFTYEQYF
>NA|NA|TRBJ2-2|TRBV6-2/TRBV6-3
TGTGCCAGCAGTTCCTTGACTGGGGAGCTGTTTTTT
CASSSLTGELFF
>TRBD1|few|TRBJ1-6|TRBV18
TGTGCCAGCTCACCCCCCGGGACAGTGGGCCGACATTCACCCCTCCACTTT
CASSPPGTVGRHSPLHF
>NA|few|TRBJ2-3|TRBV19
TGTGCCAGTAGTATTACCCCCAACGCTGTAGATACGCAGTATTTT
CASSITPNAVDTQYF
>NA|NA|TRBJ2-1|TRBV27
TGTGCCAGCGGGCAGAGCTCCTACAATGAGCAGTTCTTC
CASGQSSYNEQFF
>NA|NA|TRBJ1-2|TRBV29-1
TGCAGCGTAGGGGACGGGGCTGGGTATGGCTACACCTTC
CSVGDGAGYGYTF
>NA|NA|TRBJ2-7|TRBV4-1
TGCGCCAGCAGCCAAGGTTGGGGGGATTACGAGCAGTACTTC
CASSQGWGDYEQYF
>NA|NA|TRBJ1-5|TRBV28
TGTGCCAGCAGTGCAGCTAGCAATCAGCCCCAGCATTTT
CASSAASNQPQHF
>NA|NA|TRBJ2-3|TRBV4-1
TGCGCCAGCAGCCAAGAGGAGGGGGCTGGCAATCAGCCCCAGTATTTT
CASSQEEGAGNQPQYF
>NA|few|TRBJ2-1|TRBV9
TGTGCCAGCAGCGTAGGTGGGGTGGGGTTTGAGCAGTTCTTC
CASSVGGVGFEQFF
>TRBD1|few|TRBJ1-1|TRBV7-3
TGTGCCAGCAGCTTATTTCCAGGGGGCGGTGGTGAAGCTTTCTTT
CASSLFPGGGGEAFF
>NA|few|TRBJ1-1|TRBV25-1
TGTGCCAGCAACCCTACAGGGCTGGGGATCACTGAAGCTTTCTTT
CASNPTGLGITEAFF
>NA|many|TRBJ1-1|TRBV4-1
TGCGCCAGCAGCCATCCCTTGCCCGGGAGCGCTGAAGCTTTCTTT
CASSHPLPGSAEAFF
>TRBD1|many|TRBJ2-6|TRBV7-2
TGTGCCAGCAGCTTACTAGGGACAGGCCCCTCTGGGGCCAACGTCCTGACTTTC
CASSLLGTGPSGANVLTF
>NA|few|TRBJ2-3|TRBV19
TGTGCCAGTAGTCCCAACTTCCCGAATACGCAGTATTTT
CASSPNFPNTQYF
>NA|many|TRBJ1-1|TRBV7-6
TGTGCCAGCAGCCCAAGGGCAATTGGGAACACTGAAGCTTTCTTT
CASSPRAIGNTEAFF
>TRBD2|NA|TRBJ2-7|TRBV19
TGTGCCAGTAGTATTGGAAGCGGGGGGAATTACGAGCAGTACTTC
CASSIGSGGNYEQYF
>TRBD1|once|TRBJ1-2|TRBV7-6
TGTGCCAGCAGCTTATCGGCCGGGACAGGAAGCGATGGCTACACCTTC
CASSLSAGTGSDGYTF